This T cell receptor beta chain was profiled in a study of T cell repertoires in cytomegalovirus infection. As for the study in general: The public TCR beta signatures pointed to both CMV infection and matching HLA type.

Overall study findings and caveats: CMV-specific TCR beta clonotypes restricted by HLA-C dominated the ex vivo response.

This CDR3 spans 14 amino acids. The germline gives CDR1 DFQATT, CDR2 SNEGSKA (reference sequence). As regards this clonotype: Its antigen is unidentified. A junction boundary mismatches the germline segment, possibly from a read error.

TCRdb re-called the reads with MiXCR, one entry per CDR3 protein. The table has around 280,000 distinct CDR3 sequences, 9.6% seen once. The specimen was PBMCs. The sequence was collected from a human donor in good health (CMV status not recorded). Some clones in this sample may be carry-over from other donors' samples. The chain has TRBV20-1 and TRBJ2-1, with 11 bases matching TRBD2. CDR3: CSAIAGGPDNEQFF. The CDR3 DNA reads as TGCAGTGCTATAGCGGGGGGGCCAGACAACGAGCAGTTCTTC.